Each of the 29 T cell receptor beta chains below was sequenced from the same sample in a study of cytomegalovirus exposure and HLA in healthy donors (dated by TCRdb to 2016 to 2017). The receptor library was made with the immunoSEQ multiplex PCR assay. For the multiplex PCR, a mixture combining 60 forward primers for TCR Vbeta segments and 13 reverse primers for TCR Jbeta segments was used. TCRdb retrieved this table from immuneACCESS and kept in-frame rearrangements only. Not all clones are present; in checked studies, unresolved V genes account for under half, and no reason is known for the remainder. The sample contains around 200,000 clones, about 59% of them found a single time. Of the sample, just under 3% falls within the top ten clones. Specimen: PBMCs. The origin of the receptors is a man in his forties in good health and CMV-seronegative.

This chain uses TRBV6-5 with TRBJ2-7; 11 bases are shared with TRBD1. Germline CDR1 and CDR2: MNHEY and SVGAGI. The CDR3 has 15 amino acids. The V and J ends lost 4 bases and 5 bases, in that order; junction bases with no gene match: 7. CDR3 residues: CASSSPGTGGNEQYF. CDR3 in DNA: TGTGCCAGCAGTTCCCCCGGGACAGGGGGAAACGAGCAGTACTTC.

Here the CDR3 reads CASSPTDRDGYEQYF. The CDR3 region has the DNA TGTGCCAGCAGTCCAACAGACAGGGATGGGTACGAGCAGTACTTC. The chain employs TRBV28 and TRBJ2-7, with 7 bases matching TRBD1. The CDR3 consists of 15 residues. Germline-derived CDR1 and CDR2 are MDHEN and SYDVKM. With V trimmed by 5 bases and J by 4 bases, 11 bases remained unmatched. Using reference TRBV28 and TRBJ2-7 for the parts outside the CDR3, the full variable domain is DVKVTQSSRYLVKRTGEKVFLECVQDMDHENMFWYRQDPGLGLRLIYFSYDVKMKEKGDIPEGYSVSREKKERFSLILESASTNQTSMYLCASSPTDRDGYEQYFGPGTRLTVT.

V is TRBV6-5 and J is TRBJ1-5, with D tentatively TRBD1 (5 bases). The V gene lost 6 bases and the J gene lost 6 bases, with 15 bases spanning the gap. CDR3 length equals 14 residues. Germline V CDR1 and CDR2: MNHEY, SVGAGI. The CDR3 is CASSLTRGGQPQHF. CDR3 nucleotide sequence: TGTGCCAGCAGCCTTACCCGGGGGGGTCAGCCCCAGCATTTT.

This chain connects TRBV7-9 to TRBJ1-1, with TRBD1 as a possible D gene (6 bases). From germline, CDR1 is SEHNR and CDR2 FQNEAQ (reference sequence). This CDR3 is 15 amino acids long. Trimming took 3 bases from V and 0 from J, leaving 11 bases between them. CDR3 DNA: TGTGCCAGCAGCTTTACTCAGGGGATGAACACTGAAGCTTTCTTT. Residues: CASSFTQGMNTEAFF.

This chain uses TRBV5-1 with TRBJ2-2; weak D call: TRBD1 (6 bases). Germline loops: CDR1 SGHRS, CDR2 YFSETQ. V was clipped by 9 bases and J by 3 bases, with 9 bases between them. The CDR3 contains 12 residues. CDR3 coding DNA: TGCGCCACCCGACAGGACACCGGGGAGCTGTTTTTT. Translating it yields CATRQDTGELFF.

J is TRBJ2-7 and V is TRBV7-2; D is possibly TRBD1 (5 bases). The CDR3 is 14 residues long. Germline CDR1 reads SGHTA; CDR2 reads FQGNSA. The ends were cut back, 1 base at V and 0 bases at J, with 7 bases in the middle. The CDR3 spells CASSLDRSSYEQYF. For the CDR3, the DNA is TGTGCCAGCAGCTTAGACAGGAGCTCCTACGAGCAGTACTTC.

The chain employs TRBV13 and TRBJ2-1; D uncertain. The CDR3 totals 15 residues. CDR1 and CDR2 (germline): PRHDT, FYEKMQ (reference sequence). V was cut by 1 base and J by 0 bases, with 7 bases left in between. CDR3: CASSLVSSSYNEQFF. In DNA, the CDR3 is TGTGCCAGCAGCTTAGTCTCCAGCTCCTACAATGAGCAGTTCTTC.

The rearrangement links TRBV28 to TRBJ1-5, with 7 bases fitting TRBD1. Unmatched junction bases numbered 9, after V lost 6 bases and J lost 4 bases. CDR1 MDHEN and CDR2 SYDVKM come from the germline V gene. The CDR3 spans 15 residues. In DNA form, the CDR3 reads TGTGCCAGCAGGTTACCGGACAGGCGAAATCAGCCCCAGCATTTT. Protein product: CASRLPDRRNQPQHF.

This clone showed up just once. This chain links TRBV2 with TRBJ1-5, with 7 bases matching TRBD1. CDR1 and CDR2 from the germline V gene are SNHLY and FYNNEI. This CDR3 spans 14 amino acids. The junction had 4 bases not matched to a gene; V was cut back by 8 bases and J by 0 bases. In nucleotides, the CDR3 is TGTGCCAGCCGGGACAGCCTTAGCAATCAGCCCCAGCATTTT. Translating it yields CASRDSLSNQPQHF. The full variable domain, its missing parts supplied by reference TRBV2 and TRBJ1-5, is EPEVTQTPSHQVTQMGQEVILRCVPISNHLYFYWYRQILGQKVEFLVSFYNNEISEKSEIFDDQFSVERPDGSNFTLKIRSTKLEDSAMYFCASRDSLSNQPQHFGDGTRLSIL.

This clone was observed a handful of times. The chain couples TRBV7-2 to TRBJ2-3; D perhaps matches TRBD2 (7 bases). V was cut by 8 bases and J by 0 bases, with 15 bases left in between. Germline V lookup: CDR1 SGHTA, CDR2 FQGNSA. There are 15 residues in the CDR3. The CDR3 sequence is CASRGGGPSTDTQYF. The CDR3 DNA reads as TGTGCCAGCCGCGGGGGCGGGCCGAGCACAGATACGCAGTATTTT.

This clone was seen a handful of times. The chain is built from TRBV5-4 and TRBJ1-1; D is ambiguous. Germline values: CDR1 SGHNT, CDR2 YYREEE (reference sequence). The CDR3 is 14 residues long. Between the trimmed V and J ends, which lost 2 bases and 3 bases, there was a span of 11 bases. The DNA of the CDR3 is TGTGCCAGCAGCTTTGGGGTCGGGGACACTGAAGCTTTCTTT. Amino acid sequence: CASSFGVGDTEAFF.

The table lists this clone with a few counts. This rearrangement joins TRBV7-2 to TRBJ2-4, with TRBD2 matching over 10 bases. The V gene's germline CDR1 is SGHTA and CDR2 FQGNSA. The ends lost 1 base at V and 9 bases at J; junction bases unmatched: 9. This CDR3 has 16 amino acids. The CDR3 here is CASSLVASGSVSIQYF. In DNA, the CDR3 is TGTGCCAGCAGCTTAGTTGCTAGCGGGAGTGTCAGCATTCAGTACTTC.

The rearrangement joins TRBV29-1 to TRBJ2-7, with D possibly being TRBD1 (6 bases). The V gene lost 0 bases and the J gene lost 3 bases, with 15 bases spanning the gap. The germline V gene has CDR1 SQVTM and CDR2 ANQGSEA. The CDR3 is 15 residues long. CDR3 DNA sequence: TGCAGCGTTGAAGATGTGCTGGGGGCGGTCTACGAGCAGTACTTC. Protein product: CSVEDVLGAVYEQYF.

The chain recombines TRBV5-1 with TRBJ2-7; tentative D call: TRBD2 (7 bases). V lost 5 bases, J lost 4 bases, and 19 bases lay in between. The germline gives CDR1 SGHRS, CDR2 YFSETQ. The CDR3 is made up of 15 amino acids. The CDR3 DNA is TGCGCCAGCAGTTGGGGGGGCGAAGACCAGTACGAGCAGTACTTC. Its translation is CASSWGGEDQYEQYF.

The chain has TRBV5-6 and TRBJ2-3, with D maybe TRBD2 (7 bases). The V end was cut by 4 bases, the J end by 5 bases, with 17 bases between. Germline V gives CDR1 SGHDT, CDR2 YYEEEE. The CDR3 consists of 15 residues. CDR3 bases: TGTGCCAGCAGCCTGGATGCGGGGGCCCGAGATACGCAGTATTTT. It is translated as CASSLDAGARDTQYF.

In nucleotides, the CDR3 is TGTGCCAGCAGTCCCTCCGGGGGGGGCCCAGATACGCAGTATTTT. Translating it yields CASSPSGGGPDTQYF. The V and J genes are TRBV7-9 and TRBJ2-3; 8 nucleotides agree with TRBD2. V was pared by 6 bases and J by 4 bases, with 9 bases of the junction left unmatched. Germline loops: CDR1 SEHNR, CDR2 FQNEAQ (reference sequence). The CDR3 loop spans 15 amino acids.

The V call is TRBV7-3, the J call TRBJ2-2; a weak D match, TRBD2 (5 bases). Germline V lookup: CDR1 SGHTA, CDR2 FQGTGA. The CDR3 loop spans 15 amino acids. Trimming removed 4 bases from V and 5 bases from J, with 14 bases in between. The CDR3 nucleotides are TGTGCCAGCAGCTCTACTGGTCGGAGGACCGGGGAGCTGTTTTTT. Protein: CASSSTGRRTGELFF.

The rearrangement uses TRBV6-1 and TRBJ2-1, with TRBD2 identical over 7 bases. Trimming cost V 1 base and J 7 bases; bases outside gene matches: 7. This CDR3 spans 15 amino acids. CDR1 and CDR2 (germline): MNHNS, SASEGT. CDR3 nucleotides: TGTGCCAGCAGTGAAGGGGGGGGTACTGGGAATGAGCAGTTCTTC. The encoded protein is CASSEGGGTGNEQFF.

The CDR3 coding sequence is TGCAGCGCGGACAGGGGCAATGAGCAGTTCTTC. Its protein product is CSADRGNEQFF. The chain couples TRBV29-1 to TRBJ2-1; 9 nucleotides align to TRBD1. The CDR3 loop spans 11 amino acids. V shed 7 bases, J shed 6 bases, and the junction held 1 base outside the gene matches. Germline V gene data show CDR1 as SQVTM and CDR2 as ANQGSEA.

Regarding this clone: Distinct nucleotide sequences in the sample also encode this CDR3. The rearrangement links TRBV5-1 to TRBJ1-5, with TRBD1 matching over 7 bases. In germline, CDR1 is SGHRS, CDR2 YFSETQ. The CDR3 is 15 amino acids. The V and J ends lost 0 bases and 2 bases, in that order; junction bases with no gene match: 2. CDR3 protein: CASSLEGQGNQPQHF. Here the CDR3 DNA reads TGCGCCAGCAGCTTGGAAGGACAGGGCAATCAGCCCCAGCATTTT.

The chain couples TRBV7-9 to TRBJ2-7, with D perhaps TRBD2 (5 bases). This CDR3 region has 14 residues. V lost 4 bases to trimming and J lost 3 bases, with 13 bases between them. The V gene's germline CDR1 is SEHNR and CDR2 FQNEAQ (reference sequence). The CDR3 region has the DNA TGTGCCAGCAGCTCGTCGGGGAAATACTACGAGCAGTACTTC. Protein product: CASSSSGKYYEQYF.

The CDR3 DNA follows: TGTGCCAGCAGTGATCAGGGGGCGAGAACTGAAGCTTTCTTT. It codes for CASSDQGARTEAFF. The V and J genes are TRBV2 and TRBJ1-1, with 8 bases fitting TRBD1. The germline CDR1 and CDR2 sequences are SNHLY and FYNNEI. The CDR3 length is 14 residues. The J segment lost 5 bases and the V segment lost 3 bases, leaving 5 bases of the junction unmatched.

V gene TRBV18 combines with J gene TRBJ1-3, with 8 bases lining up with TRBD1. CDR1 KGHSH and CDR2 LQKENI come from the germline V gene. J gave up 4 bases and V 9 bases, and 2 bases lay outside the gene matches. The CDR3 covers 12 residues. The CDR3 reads CARGTGGNTIYF. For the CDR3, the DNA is TGTGCCAGAGGGACAGGAGGAAACACCATATATTTT.

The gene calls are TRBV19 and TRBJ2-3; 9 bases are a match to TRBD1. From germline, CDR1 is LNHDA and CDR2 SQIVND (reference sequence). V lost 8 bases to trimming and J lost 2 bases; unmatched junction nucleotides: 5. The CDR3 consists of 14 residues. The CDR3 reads CASSGQGNTDTQYF. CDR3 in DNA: TGTGCCAGTTCGGGACAGGGCAACACAGATACGCAGTATTTT. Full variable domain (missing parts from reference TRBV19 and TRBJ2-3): DGGITQSPKYLFRKEGQNVTLSCEQNLNHDAMYWYRQDPGQGLRLIYYSQIVNDFQKGDIAEGYSVSREKKESFPLTVTSAQKNPTAFYLCASSGQGNTDTQYFGPGTRLTVL.

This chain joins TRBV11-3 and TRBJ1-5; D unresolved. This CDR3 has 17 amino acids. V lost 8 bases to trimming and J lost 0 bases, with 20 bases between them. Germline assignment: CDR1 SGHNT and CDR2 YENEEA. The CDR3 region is CASATNYPLCSNQPQHF. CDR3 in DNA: TGTGCCAGCGCCACGAACTACCCACTGTGTAGCAATCAGCCCCAGCATTTT.

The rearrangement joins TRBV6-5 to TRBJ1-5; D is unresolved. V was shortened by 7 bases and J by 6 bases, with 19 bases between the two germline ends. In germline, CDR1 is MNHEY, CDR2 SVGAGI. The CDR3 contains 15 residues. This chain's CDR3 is CASNRGDKAGQPQHF. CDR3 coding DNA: TGTGCCAGCAACCGGGGAGACAAGGCGGGTCAGCCCCAGCATTTT.

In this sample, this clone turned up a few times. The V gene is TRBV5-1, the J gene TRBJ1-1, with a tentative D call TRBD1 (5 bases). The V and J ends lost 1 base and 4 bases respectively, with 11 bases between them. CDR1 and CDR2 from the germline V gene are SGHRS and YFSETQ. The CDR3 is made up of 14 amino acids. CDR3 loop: CASSLLGLVTEAFF. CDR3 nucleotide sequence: TGCGCCAGCAGCTTGTTGGGGCTGGTCACTGAAGCTTTCTTT.

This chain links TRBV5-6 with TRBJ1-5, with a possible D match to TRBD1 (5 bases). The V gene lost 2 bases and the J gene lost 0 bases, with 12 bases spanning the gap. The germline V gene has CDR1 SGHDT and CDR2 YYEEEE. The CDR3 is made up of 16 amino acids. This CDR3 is CASSFGGTYSNQPQHF. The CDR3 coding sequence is TGTGCCAGCAGCTTTGGCGGGACTTATAGCAATCAGCCCCAGCATTTT.

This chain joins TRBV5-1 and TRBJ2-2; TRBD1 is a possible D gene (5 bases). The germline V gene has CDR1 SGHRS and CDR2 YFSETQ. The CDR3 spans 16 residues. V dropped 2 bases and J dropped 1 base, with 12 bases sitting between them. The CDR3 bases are TGCGCCAGCAGCTTATTAGGGGCAAGGAACACCGGGGAGCTGTTTTTT. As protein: CASSLLGARNTGELFF. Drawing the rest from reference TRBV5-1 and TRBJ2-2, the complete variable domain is KAGVTQTPRYLIKTRGQQVTLSCSPISGHRSVSWYQQTPGQGLQFLFEYFSETQRNKGNFPGRFSGRQFSNSRSEMNVSTLELGDSALYLCASSLLGARNTGELFFGEGSRLTVL.